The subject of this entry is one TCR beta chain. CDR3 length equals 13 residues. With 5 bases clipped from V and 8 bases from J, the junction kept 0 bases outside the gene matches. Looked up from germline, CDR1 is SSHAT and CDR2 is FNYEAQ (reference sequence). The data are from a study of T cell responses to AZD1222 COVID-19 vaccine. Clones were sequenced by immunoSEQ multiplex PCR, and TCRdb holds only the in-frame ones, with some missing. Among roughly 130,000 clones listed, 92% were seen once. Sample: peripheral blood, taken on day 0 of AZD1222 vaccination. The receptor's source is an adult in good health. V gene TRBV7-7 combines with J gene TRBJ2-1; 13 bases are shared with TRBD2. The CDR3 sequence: CASSTSGRDEQFF. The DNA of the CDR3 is TGTGCCAGCAGCACTAGCGGGAGGGATGAGCAGTTCTTC.